This T cell receptor (beta chain) is from a study of blood T cell repertoires in COVID-19. Background on the study: The origin of the acute and convalescent COVID-19 samples was the United States, Italy and Spain. Sources were T cells, B-cell-depleted T cells, or PBMCs; the material itself was cDNA or gDNA.

Trimming pared 5 bases from V and 5 bases from J, leaving 16 bases between. CDR1 is MNHEY, CDR2 SMNVEV, per germline (reference sequence). This CDR3 is built from 15 residues. Profiled with immunoSEQ multiplex PCR; TCRdb holds only in-frame clones, not every one. Among hundreds of thousands of clones, approximately 87% were seen once, and the ten largest hold around 7.8%. Sequencing was done on a sample of peripheral blood. V gene TRBV27 combines with J gene TRBJ2-1, with D maybe TRBD2 (6 bases). The receptor was derived from a woman aged 45-59 years who had recovered from COVID-19. The CDR3 sequence: CASSTPSAFNNEQFF. The CDR3 DNA reads TGTGCCAGCAGTACGCCTAGCGCGTTTAACAATGAGCAGTTCTTC.